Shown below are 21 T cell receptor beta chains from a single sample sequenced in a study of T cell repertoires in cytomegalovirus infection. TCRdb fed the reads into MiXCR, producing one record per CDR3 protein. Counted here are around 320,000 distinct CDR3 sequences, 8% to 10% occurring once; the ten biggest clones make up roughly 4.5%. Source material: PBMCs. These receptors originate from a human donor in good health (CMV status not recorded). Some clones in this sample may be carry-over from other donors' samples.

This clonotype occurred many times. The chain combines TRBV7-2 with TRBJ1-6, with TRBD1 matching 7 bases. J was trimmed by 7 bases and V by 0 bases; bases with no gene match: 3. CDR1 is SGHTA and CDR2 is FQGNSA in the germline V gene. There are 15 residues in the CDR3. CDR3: CASSLAPGQNSPLHF. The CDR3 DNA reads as TGTGCCAGCAGCTTAGCCCCGGGACAGAATTCACCCCTCCACTTT.

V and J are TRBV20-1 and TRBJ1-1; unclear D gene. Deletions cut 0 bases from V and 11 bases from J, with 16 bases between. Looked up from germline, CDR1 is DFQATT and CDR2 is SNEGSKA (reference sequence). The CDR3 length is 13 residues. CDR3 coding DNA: TGCAGTGCTAGAGATCCCGCATCCCTCGGGGCTTTCTTT. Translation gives CSARDPASLGAFF.

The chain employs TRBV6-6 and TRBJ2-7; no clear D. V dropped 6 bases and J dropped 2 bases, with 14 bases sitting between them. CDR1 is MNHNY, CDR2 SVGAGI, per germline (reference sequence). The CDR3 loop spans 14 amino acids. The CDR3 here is CASSLAVTPYEQYF. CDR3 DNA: TGTGCCAGCAGCCTGGCCGTTACACCCTACGAGCAGTACTTC.

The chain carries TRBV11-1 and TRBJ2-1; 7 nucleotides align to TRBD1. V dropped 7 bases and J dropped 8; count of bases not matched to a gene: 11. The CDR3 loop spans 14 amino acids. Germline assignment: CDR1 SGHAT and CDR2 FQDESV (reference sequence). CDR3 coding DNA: TGTGCCAGCACGAAGGGGGCCTTCCCCGATGAGCAGTTCTTC. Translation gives CASTKGAFPDEQFF.

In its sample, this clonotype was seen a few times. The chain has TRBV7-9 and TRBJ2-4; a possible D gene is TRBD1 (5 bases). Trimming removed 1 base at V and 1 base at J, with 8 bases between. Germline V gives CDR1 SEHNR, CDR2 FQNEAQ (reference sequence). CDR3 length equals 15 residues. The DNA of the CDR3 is TGTGCCAGCAGCTTAGAAAGGGGCGCCAAAAACATTCAGTACTTC. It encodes CASSLERGAKNIQYF.

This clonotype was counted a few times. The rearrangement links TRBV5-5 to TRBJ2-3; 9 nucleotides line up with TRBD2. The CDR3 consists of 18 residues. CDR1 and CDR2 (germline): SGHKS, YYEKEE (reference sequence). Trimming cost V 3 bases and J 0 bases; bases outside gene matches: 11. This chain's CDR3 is CASSSFVSSGISTDTQYF. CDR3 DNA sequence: TGTGCCAGCAGCTCCTTCGTTTCTAGCGGGATAAGCACAGATACGCAGTATTTT.

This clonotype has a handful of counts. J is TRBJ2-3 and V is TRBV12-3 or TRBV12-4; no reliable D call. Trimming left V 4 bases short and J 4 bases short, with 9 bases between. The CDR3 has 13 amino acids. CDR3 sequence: CASSSRHPDTQYF. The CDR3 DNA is TGTGCCAGCAGTTCAAGACACCCAGATACGCAGTATTTT.

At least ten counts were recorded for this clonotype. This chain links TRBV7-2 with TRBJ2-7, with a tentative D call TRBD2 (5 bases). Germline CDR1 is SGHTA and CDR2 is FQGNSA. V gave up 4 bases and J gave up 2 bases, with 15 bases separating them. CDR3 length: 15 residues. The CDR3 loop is CASSSFGSRAYEQYF. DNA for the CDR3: TGTGCCAGCAGCTCCTTTGGGAGTAGGGCCTACGAGCAGTACTTC.

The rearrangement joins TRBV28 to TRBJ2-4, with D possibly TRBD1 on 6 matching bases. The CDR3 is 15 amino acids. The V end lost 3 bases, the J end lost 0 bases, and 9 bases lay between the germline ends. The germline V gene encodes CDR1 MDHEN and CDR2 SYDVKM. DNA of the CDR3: TGTGCCAGCAGTTTCAGGGGTCTAGCCAAAAACATTCAGTACTTC. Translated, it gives CASSFRGLAKNIQYF.

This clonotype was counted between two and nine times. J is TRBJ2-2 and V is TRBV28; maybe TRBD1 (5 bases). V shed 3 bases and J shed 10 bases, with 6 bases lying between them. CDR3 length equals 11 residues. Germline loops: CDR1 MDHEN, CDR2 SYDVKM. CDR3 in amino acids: CASSFRVELFF. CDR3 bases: TGTGCCAGCAGTTTCAGGGTGGAGCTGTTTTTT.

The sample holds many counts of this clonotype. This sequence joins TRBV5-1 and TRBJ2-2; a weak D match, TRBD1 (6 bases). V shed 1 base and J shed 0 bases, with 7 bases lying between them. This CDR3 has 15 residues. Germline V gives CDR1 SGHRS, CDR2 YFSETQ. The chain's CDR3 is CASSLRTANTGELFF. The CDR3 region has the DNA TGCGCCAGCAGCTTGAGGACAGCGAACACCGGGGAGCTGTTTTTT.

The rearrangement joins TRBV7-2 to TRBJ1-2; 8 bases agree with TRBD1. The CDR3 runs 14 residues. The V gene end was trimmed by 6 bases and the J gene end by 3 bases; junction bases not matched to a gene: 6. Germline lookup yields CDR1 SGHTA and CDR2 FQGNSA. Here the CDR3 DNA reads TGTGCCAGCAGTGCTAGACAGGGGTACTATGGCTACACCTTC. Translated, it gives CASSARQGYYGYTF.

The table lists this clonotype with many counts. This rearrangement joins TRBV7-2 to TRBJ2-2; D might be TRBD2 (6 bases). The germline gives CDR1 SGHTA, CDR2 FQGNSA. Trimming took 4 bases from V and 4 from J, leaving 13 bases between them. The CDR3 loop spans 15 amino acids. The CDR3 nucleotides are TGTGCCAGCAGCTCCGGGACTTTCCTCACCGGGGAGCTGTTTTTT. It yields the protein CASSSGTFLTGELFF.

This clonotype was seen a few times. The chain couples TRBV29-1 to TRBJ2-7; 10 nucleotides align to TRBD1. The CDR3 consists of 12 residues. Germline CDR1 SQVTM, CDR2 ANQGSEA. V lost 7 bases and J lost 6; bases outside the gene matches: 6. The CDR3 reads CSARTGGAEQYF. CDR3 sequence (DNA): TGCAGCGCCCGGACAGGGGGTGCCGAGCAGTACTTC.

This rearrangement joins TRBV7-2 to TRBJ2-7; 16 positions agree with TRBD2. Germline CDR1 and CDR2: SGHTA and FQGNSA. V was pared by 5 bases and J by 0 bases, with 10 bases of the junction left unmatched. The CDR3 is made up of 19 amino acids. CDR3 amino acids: CASSLSLGLAGGHSYEQYF. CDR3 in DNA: TGTGCCAGCAGCCTGAGCCTGGGACTAGCGGGAGGGCACTCCTACGAGCAGTACTTC.

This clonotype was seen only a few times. CDR3: CASSQVGTRGYNEQFF. CDR3 bases: TGCGCCAGCAGCCAAGTGGGGACGAGAGGGTACAATGAGCAGTTCTTC. The J gene is TRBJ2-1, the V gene TRBV4-3, with D perhaps assigned TRBD1 or TRBD2 (5 bases each). This CDR3 region has 16 residues. Trimming shortened V by 1 base and J by 4 bases, and 14 bases separated the two germline ends. Per the germline V gene, CDR1 is LGHNA and CDR2 is YSLEER.

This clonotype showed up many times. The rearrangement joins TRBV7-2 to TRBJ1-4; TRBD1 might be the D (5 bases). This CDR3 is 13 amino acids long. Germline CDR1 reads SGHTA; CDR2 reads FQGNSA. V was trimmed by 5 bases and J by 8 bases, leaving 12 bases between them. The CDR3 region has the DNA TGTGCCAGCAGCGGGGCAGGGAACGAAAAACTGTTTTTT. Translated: CASSGAGNEKLFF.

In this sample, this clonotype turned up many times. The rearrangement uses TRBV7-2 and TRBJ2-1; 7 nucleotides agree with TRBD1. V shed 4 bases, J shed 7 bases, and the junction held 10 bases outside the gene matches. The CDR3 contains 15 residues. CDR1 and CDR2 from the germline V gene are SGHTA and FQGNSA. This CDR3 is CASSYIPGQRNEQFF. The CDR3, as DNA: TGTGCCAGCAGCTATATACCGGGACAGCGAAATGAGCAGTTCTTC.

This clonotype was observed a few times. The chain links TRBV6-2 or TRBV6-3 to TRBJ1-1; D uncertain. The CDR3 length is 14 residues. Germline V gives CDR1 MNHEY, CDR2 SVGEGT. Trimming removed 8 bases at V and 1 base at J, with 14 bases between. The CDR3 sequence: CASRYKARNTEAFF. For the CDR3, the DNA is TGTGCCAGCCGATACAAAGCTCGGAACACTGAAGCTTTCTTT.

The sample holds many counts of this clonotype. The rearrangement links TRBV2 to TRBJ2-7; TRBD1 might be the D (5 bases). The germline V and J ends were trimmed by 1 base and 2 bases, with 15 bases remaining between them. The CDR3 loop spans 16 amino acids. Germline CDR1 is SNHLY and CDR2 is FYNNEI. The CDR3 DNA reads TGTGCCAGCAGTGAAGATGTTGGGGCAGCCCCCTACGAGCAGTACTTC. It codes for CASSEDVGAAPYEQYF.

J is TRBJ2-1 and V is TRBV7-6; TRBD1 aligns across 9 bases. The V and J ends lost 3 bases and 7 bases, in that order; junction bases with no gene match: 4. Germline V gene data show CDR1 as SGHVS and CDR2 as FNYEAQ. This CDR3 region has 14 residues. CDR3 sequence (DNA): TGTGCCAGCAGCTTCGGACAGGGGTGGAATGAGCAGTTCTTC. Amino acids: CASSFGQGWNEQFF. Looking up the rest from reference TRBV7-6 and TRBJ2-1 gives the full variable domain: GAGVSQSPRYKVTKRGQDVALRCDPISGHVSLYWYRQALGQGPEFLTYFNYEAQQDKSGLPNDRFSAERPEGSISTLTIQRTEQRDSAMYRCASSFGQGWNEQFFGPGTRLTVL.